Included here is one T cell receptor beta chain sequence, with context. Its antigen is currently unknown. Clones were read by immunoSEQ multiplex PCR, and TCRdb kept only the in-frame ones, dropping some. The repertoire holds about 240,000 clones, with around nine tenths as singletons. The V gene's germline CDR1 is LNHNV and CDR2 YYDKDF (reference sequence). This CDR3 is built from 17 residues. With 0 bases clipped from V and 3 bases from J, the junction kept 11 bases outside the gene matches. These data come from a study of cytomegalovirus exposure and HLA in healthy donors. Regarding the study as a whole: TCR sequences were mostly rare, though some public TCRs occurred in many donors.

The material sequenced was PBMCs. The chain carries TRBV15 and TRBJ2-7; 7 bases map to TRBD2. The TCR comes from a man aged 18-30 years in good health and CMV-seronegative. Written as DNA, the CDR3 is TGTGCCACCAGCAGAGATTCGGGACGGGCGGGGGACTACGAGCAGTACTTC. As protein: CATSRDSGRAGDYEQYF.